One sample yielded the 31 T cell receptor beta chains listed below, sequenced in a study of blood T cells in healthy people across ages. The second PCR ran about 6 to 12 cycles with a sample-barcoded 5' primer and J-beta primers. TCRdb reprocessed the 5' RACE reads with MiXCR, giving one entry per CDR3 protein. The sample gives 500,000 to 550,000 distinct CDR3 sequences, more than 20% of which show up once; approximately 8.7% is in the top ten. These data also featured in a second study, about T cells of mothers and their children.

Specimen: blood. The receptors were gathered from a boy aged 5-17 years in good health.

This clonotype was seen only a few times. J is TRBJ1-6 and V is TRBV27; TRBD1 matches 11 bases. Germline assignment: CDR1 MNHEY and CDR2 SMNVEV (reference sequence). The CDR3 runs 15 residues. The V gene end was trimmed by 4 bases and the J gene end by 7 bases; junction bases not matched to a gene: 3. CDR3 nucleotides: TGTGCCAGCAGTTCGGGGACAGGGGGAAATTCACCCCTCCACTTT. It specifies CASSSGTGGNSPLHF.

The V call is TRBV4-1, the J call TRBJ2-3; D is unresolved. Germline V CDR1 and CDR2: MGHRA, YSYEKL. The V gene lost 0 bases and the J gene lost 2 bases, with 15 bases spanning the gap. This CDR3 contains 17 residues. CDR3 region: CASSQDALGVPTDTQYF. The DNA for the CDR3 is TGCGCCAGCAGCCAAGATGCCTTGGGCGTACCCACAGATACGCAGTATTTT.

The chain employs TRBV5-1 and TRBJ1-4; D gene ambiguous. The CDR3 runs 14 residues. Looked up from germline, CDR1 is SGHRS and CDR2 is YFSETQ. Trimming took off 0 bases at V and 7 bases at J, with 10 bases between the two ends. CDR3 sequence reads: CASSLGWRSEKLFF. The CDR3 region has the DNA TGCGCCAGCAGCTTGGGGTGGCGGTCTGAAAAACTGTTTTTT.

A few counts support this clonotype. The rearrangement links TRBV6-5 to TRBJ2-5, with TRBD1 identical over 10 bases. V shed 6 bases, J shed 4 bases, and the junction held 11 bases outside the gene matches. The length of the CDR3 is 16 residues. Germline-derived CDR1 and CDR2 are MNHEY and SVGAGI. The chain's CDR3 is CASSSGRQGAGETQYF. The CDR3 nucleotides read TGTGCCAGCAGCTCCGGTCGACAGGGGGCTGGAGAGACCCAGTACTTC.

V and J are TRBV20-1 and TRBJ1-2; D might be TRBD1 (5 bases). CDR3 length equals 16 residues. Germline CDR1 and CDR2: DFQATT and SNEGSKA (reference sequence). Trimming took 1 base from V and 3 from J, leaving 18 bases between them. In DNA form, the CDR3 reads TGCAGTGCTAGAGGAGCCCGGGGGATTTCGGACTATGGCTACACCTTC. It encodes CSARGARGISDYGYTF.

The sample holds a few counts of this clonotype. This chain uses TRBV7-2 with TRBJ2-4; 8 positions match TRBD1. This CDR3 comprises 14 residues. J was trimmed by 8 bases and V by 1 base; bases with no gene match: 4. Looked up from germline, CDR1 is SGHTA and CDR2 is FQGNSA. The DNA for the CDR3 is TGTGCCAGCAGCTTAGAACAGGGGGGACACATTCAGTACTTC. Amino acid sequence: CASSLEQGGHIQYF.

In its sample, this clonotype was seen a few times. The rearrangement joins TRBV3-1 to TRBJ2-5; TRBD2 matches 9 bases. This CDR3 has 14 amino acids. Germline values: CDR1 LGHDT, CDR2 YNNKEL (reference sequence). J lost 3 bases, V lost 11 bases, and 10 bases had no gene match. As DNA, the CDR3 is TGTGCCGGGATGCTAGCGGGGAGAGAAGAGACCCAGTACTTC. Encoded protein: CAGMLAGREETQYF.

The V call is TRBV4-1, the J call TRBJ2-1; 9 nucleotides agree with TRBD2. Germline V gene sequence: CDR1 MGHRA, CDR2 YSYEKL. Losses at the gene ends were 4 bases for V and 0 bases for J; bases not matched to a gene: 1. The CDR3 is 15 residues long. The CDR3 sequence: CASSPSGNSYNEQFF. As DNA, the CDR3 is TGCGCCAGCAGCCCTAGCGGGAACTCCTACAATGAGCAGTTCTTC.

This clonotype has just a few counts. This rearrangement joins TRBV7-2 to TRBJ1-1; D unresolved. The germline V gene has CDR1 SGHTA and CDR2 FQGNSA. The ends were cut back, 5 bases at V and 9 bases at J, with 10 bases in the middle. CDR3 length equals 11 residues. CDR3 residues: CASSEQVQAFF. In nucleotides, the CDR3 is TGTGCCAGCAGCGAGCAGGTGCAAGCTTTCTTT.

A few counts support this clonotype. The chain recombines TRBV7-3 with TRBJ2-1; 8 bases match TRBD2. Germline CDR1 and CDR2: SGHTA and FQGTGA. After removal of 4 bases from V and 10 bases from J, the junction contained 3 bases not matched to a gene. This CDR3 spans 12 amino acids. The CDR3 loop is CASSSGGVEQFF. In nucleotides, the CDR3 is TGTGCCAGCAGCTCCGGGGGGGTCGAGCAGTTCTTC.

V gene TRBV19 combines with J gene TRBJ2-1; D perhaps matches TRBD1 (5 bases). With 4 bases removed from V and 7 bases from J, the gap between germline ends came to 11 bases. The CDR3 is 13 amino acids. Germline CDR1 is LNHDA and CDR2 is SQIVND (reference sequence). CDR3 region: CASSNRNLNEQFF. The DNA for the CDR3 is TGTGCCAGTAGTAACAGGAACCTGAATGAGCAGTTCTTC.

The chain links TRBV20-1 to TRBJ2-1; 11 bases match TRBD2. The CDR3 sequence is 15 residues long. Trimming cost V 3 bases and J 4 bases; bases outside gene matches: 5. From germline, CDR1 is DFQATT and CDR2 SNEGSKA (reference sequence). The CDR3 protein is CSARGTSGGYNEQFF. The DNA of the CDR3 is TGCAGTGCTAGGGGTACTAGCGGGGGTTACAATGAGCAGTTCTTC.

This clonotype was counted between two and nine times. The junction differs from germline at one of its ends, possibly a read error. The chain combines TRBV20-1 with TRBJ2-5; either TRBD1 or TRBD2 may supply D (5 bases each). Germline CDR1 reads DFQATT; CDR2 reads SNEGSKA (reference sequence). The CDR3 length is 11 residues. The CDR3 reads CSARVPGLLFF. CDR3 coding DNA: TGCAGTGCTAGAGTTCCGGGGCTTCTGTTCTTC.

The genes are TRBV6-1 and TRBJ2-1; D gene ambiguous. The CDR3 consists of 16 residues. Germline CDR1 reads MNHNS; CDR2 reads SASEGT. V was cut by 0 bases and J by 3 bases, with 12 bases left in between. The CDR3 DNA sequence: TGTGCCAGCAGTGAAGCGCCGGACCCCCTCTACAATGAGCAGTTCTTC. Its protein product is CASSEAPDPLYNEQFF.

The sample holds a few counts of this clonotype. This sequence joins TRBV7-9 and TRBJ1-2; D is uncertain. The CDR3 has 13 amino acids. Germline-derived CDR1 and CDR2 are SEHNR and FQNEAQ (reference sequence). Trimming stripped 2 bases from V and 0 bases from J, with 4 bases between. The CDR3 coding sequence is TGTGCCAGCAGCTTAAGGTCTAACTATGGCTACACCTTC. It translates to CASSLRSNYGYTF. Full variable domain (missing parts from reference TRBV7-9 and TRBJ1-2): DTGVSQNPRHKITKRGQNVTFRCDPISEHNRLYWYRQTLGQGPEFLTYFQNEAQLEKSRLLSDRFSAERPKGSFSTLEIQRTEQGDSAMYLCASSLRSNYGYTFGSGTRLTVV.

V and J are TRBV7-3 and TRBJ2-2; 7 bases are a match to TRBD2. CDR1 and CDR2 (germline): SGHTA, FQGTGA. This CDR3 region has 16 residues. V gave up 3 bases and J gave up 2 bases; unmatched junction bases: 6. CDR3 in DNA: TGTGCCAGCAGCTTGGGCGGGGGAGCTAACACCGGGGAGCTGTTTTTT. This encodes CASSLGGGANTGELFF.

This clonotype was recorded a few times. In DNA form, the CDR3 reads TGTGCCAGCAGCTTAAAGGGTTGGGAGACCCAGTACTTC. Protein sequence: CASSLKGWETQYF. The rearrangement joins TRBV7-6 to TRBJ2-5; no clear D. Trimming stripped 2 bases from V and 5 bases from J, with 9 bases between. CDR3 length: 13 amino acids. Germline CDR1 reads SGHVS; CDR2 reads FNYEAQ.

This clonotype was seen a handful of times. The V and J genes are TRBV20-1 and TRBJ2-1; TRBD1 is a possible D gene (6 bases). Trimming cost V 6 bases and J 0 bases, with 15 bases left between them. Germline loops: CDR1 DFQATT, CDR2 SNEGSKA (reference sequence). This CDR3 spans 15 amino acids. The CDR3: CSALDRPFSYNEQFF. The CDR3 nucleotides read TGCAGTGCCCTAGACAGGCCCTTCTCCTACAATGAGCAGTTCTTC.

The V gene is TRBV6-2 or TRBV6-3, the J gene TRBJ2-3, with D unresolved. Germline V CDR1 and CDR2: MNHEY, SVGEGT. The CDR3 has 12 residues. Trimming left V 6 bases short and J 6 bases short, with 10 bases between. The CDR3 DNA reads TGTGCCAGCAGGAAGCCCGGGGATACGCAGTATTTT. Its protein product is CASRKPGDTQYF.

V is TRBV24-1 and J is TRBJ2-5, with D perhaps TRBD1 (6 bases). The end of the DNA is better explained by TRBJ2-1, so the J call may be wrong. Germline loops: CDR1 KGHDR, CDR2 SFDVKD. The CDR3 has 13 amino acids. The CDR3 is CATRLGQSGEQFF. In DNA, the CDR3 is TGTGCCACCAGGCTAGGACAGTCAGGGGAGCAGTTCTTC.

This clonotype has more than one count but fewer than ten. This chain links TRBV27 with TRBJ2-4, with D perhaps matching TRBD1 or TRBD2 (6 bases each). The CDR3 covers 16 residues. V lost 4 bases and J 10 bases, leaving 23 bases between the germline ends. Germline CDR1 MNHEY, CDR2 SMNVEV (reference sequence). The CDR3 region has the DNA TGTGCCAGCAGTTCGCTGACTAGGACAGCCCTAGGGATTCAGTACTTC. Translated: CASSSLTRTALGIQYF.

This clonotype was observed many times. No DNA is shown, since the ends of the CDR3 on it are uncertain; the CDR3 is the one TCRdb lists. CDR3 sequence reads: CASSSSTSGSGNTIYF. The chain carries TRBV6-6 and TRBJ1-3. In germline, CDR1 is MNHNY, CDR2 SVGAGI (reference sequence). The CDR3 is 16 residues long, counting both termini.

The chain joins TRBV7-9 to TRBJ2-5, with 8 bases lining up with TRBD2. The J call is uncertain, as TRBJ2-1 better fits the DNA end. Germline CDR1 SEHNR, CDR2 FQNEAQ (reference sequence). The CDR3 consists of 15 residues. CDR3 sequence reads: CASSLGRGGPAEQFF. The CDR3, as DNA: TGTGCCAGCAGCTTAGGACGGGGGGGACCGGCTGAGCAGTTCTTC.

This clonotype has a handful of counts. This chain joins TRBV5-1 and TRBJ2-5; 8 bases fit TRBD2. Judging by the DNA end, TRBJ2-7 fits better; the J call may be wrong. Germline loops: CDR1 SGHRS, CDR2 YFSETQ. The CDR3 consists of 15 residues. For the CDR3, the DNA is TGCGCCAGCAGCGTTCAACCGGGGGGGATGCACGAGCAGTACTTC. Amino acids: CASSVQPGGMHEQYF.

CDR3 sequence: CASSFHSNYGYTF. The DNA of the CDR3 is TGTGCCAGCAGTTTCCATAGTAACTATGGCTACACCTTC. The rearrangement links TRBV12-3 or TRBV12-4 to TRBJ1-2; D not resolved. This CDR3 contains 13 residues. V was shortened by 3 bases and J by 1 base, with 6 bases between the two germline ends.

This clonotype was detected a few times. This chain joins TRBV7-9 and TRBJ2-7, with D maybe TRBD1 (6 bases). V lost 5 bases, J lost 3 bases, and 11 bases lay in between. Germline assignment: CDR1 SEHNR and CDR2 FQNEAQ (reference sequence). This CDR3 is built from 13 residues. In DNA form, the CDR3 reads TGTGCCAGCAGCCCCCGGGACAACTACGAGCAGTACTTC. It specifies CASSPRDNYEQYF.

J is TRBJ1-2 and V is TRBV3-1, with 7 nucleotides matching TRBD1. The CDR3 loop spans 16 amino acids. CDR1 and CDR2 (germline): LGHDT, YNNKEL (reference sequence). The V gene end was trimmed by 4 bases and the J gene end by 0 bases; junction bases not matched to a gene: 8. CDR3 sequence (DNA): TGTGCCAGCAGCCTAAAGTTCGGGACAGCTAACTATGGCTACACCTTC. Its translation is CASSLKFGTANYGYTF.

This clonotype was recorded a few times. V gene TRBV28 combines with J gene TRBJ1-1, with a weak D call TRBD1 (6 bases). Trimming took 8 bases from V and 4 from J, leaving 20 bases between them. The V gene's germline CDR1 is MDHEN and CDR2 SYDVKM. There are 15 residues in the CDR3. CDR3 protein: CASRERRGMGTEAFF. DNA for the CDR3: TGTGCCAGCCGCGAACGCAGGGGTATGGGCACTGAAGCTTTCTTT.

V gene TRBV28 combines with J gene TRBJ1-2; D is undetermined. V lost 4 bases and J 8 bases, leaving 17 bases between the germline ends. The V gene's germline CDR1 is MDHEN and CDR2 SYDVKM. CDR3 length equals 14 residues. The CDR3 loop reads CASSWFQGFVGYTF. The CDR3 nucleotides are TGTGCCAGCAGTTGGTTCCAAGGGTTCGTGGGCTACACCTTC.

The CDR3 loop reads CASSLAPPQGNGYTF. The CDR3 region has the DNA TGTGCCAGCAGCTTAGCCCCCCCCCAGGGGAATGGCTACACCTTC. This rearrangement joins TRBV7-2 to TRBJ1-2; D might be TRBD1 (6 bases). The V gene's germline CDR1 is SGHTA and CDR2 FQGNSA. The germline V and J ends were trimmed by 0 bases and 6 bases, with 14 bases remaining between them. The CDR3 is 15 amino acids.

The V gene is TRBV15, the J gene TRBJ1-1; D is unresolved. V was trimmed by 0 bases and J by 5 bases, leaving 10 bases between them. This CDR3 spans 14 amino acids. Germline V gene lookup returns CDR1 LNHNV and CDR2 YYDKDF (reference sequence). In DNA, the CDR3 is TGTGCCACCAGCAGAGATGCCCGAGGGACTGAAGCTTTCTTT. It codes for CATSRDARGTEAFF.